The next 15 T cell receptor beta chains were all read from a single sample in a study of shared clonotypes between healthy human individuals. Profiling relied on immunoSEQ multiplex PCR, and the TCRdb table lists in-frame clones only, not all of them. This sample carries 600,000 or so clones, 95% to 98% of them seen once, and the ten largest clones take roughly 0.29%. In the naive CD8 group, cells lacked CD45RO and were positively selected for CCR7, so terminally differentiated effector memory CD45RA+ cells were left out. The sequenced sample was naive CD8+ T cells sorted from blood. These receptors all stem from a young man in good health.

This chain's CDR3 is CASSQDRRERGPYEQYF. The DNA of the CDR3 is TGTGCCAGCAGCCAAGATCGTAGGGAACGGGGGCCCTACGAGCAGTACTTC. This sequence joins TRBV14 and TRBJ2-7; the D call may be TRBD1 or TRBD2 (6 bases each). V dropped 0 bases and J dropped 2 bases, with 17 bases sitting between them. The CDR3 length is 17 residues. Germline CDR1 SGHDN, CDR2 FVKESK.

The rearrangement joins TRBV5-1 to TRBJ2-7; D may be TRBD1 (5 bases). Trimming left V 3 bases short and J 2 bases short, with 15 bases between. This CDR3 has 15 residues. CDR1 is SGHRS and CDR2 is YFSETQ in the germline V gene. The CDR3, as DNA: TGCGCCAGCAGCTCCCTCTCAGGGTACGCCTACGAGCAGTACTTC. Translated: CASSSLSGYAYEQYF.

The chain employs TRBV7-8 and TRBJ2-7, with a weak D call TRBD1 (5 bases). Trimming took 0 bases from V and 2 from J, leaving 8 bases between them. Germline V gene lookup returns CDR1 SGHVS and CDR2 FQNEAQ. This CDR3 is 14 amino acids long. The CDR3 nucleotides are TGTGCCAGCAGCTTAGCGTGGGGCACCTACGAGCAGTACTTC. This gives the protein CASSLAWGTYEQYF. Using reference TRBV7-8 and TRBJ2-7 for the parts outside the CDR3, the full variable domain is GAGVSQSPRYKVAKRGQDVALRCDPISGHVSLFWYQQALGQGPEFLTYFQNEAQLDKSGLPSDRFFAERPEGSVSTLKIQRTQQEDSAVYLCASSLAWGTYEQYFGPGTRLTVT.

The rearrangement uses TRBV6-5 and TRBJ2-7; D possibly matches TRBD1 or TRBD2 (7 bases each). CDR1 is MNHEY, CDR2 SVGAGI, per germline. Trimming took off 5 bases at V and 12 bases at J, with 20 bases between the two ends. CDR3 length: 13 amino acids. The CDR3: CASSPLLGQRGYF. For the CDR3, the DNA is TGTGCCAGCAGTCCCCTCCTGGGACAGCGGGGGTACTTC.

V is TRBV16 and J is TRBJ1-5, with 7 positions matching TRBD1. The germline V gene encodes CDR1 KGHSY and CDR2 FQNENV. J gave up 0 bases and V 0 bases, and 2 bases lay outside the gene matches. This CDR3 region has 16 residues. The CDR3 protein is CASSQSRTGSNQPQHF. The CDR3 DNA follows: TGTGCCAGCAGCCAATCGAGGACAGGTAGCAATCAGCCCCAGCATTTT.

V and J are TRBV11-2 and TRBJ1-1; 9 positions agree with TRBD1. CDR1 is SGHAT and CDR2 is FQNNGV in the germline V gene. J lost 6 bases, V lost 4 bases, and 12 bases had no gene match. The CDR3 sequence is 16 residues long. The CDR3 sequence is CASSSHLRDREPEAFF. CDR3 sequence (DNA): TGTGCCAGCAGCTCCCATCTCCGGGACAGGGAACCTGAAGCTTTCTTT.

V and J are TRBV6-1 and TRBJ2-5, with D tentatively TRBD1 or TRBD2 (5 bases each). In germline, CDR1 is MNHNS, CDR2 SASEGT. The CDR3 is 10 amino acids. V lost 8 bases, J lost 5 bases, and 6 bases lay in between. CDR3 bases: TGTGCCAGCTGGGGGGAGACCCAGTACTTC. Translated, it gives CASWGETQYF.

The chain recombines TRBV5-1 with TRBJ2-1, with TRBD2 matching 9 bases. CDR3 size: 16 residues. Germline CDR1 reads SGHRS; CDR2 reads YFSETQ. The J segment lost 0 bases and the V segment lost 2 bases, leaving 3 bases of the junction unmatched. Written as DNA, the CDR3 is TGCGCCAGCAGCTTCCATAGCGGGAGCTCCTACAATGAGCAGTTCTTC. It codes for CASSFHSGSSYNEQFF.

The J gene is TRBJ1-1, the V gene TRBV11-2, with 9 bases lining up with TRBD1. The CDR3 length is 15 residues. Germline V gene data show CDR1 as SGHAT and CDR2 as FQNNGV. Trimming removed 1 base from V and 4 bases from J; junction bases left unmatched: 4. CDR3 loop: CASSLGGQGITEAFF. The CDR3 DNA follows: TGTGCCAGCAGCTTAGGCGGACAGGGGATCACTGAAGCTTTCTTT.

The J gene is TRBJ1-1, the V gene TRBV21-1. TRBV21-1 is deemed a pseudogene. The CDR3 contains 15 residues. This CDR3 is CASPRKVATRTEAFF. CDR3 sequence (DNA): TGTGCCAGCCCGAGGAAGGTTGCTACACGCACTGAAGCTTTCTTT.

V is TRBV7-9 and J is TRBJ2-1; the D gene is possibly TRBD2 (6 bases). Trimming removed 5 bases at V and 3 bases at J, with 14 bases between. This CDR3 spans 15 amino acids. Germline CDR1 reads SEHNR; CDR2 reads FQNEAQ (reference sequence). CDR3 nucleotides: TGTGCCAGCAGCGATACGGGACTGAACTACAATGAGCAGTTCTTC. Translated, it gives CASSDTGLNYNEQFF.

CDR3 loop: CASSQFGTSGETQYF. The DNA for the CDR3 is TGCGCCAGCAGCCAATTCGGGACTAGCGGGGAGACCCAGTACTTC. The chain links TRBV5-1 to TRBJ2-5, with 12 nucleotides matching TRBD2. The junction had 6 bases not matched to a gene; V was cut back by 4 bases and J by 5 bases. Per the germline V gene, CDR1 is SGHRS and CDR2 is YFSETQ. CDR3 size: 15 residues.

This rearrangement joins TRBV27 to TRBJ1-3; D gene unclear. CDR1 is MNHEY, CDR2 SMNVEV, per germline (reference sequence). The CDR3 loop spans 14 amino acids. V gave up 5 bases and J gave up 2 bases, with 10 bases separating them. The CDR3 DNA is TGTGCCAGCAGTCCCCTCGGGGCTGGAAACACCATATATTTT. Protein sequence: CASSPLGAGNTIYF.

The rearrangement uses TRBV5-4 and TRBJ2-7, with a weak D call TRBD2 (5 bases). In germline, CDR1 is SGHNT, CDR2 YYREEE (reference sequence). The length of the CDR3 is 17 residues. V lost 0 bases and J 3 bases, leaving 19 bases between the germline ends. The CDR3, as DNA: TGTGCCAGCAGCTTGGAAGGACTTTCCCCATCCGGCTACGAGCAGTACTTC. Translating it yields CASSLEGLSPSGYEQYF.

This chain uses TRBV6-1 with TRBJ1-1; D possibly corresponds to TRBD1 (5 bases). Germline values: CDR1 MNHNS, CDR2 SASEGT. The CDR3 consists of 13 residues. The CDR3 DNA reads TGTGCTTCAAGGCGGGGGGGGAACACTGAAGCTTTCTTT. Its protein is CASRRGGNTEAFF.